This TCR beta chain was sequenced in a study of naive and memory T cell subsets. There are 14 residues in the CDR3. Trimming left V 5 bases short and J 2 bases short, with 11 bases between. Described treatment: skin biopsy from PPD injection site in Mantoux-positive individual. TCR cDNA received a 3' ligated oligonucleotide that carried a UMI. This clonotype was counted at least ten times. The SP2 primer and nested alpha and beta constant region primers amplified ligated cDNA in four rounds. One entry per CDR3 protein results from TCRdb running MiXCR on the UMI-ligation and nested PCR reads. Here the sample spans around 35,000 distinct CDR3 sequences, approximately 11% being singletons.

The rearrangement uses TRBV12-3 or TRBV12-4 and TRBJ2-3, with a possible D match to TRBD2 (7 bases). Specimen: skin, collected from a tuberculin skin test site. This TCR was recovered from an adult in good health. CDR3 loop: CASSLGGPTDTQYF. DNA for the CDR3: TGTGCCAGCAGTCTGGGGGGGCCCACAGATACGCAGTATTTT.